The source of this T cell receptor beta chain is a study of cytomegalovirus exposure and HLA in healthy donors (dated by TCRdb to the late 2010s). About the full investigation: In an earlier analysis of 587 of the donors, approximately 260 Gb of sequence data and some 100 million unique TCR beta sequences from roughly 180 million T cells were reported. Approximately 310 gigabases of sequencing data and tens of millions of unique TCR sequences were included in an early release covering roughly 600 HLA-typed donors. Among the roughly 400 genotyped donors, around 79% belonged to the genetic ancestry cluster associated with self-reported Caucasian donors. The study aimed to test whether signatures of past pathogen exposure could be identified by cataloging public T cell receptors. Using immunosequencing, the study profiled T cell repertoires from 500 to 800 subjects and related those repertoires to cytomegalovirus serostatus. A separate validation cohort of 90 to 150 different subjects was used in addition to the roughly 670-subject first cohort. High-throughput TCR immunosequencing, statistical association of individual TCRs with disease status, and machine learning were combined to predict cytomegalovirus infection status. A later analysis re-analyzed previously published TCR beta repertoires from 550 to 700 donors and added high-resolution HLA genotyping to study TCR occurrence patterns. Rather than using new phenotypic data, the later analysis identified candidate immune exposures from TCR beta sequences and from how often those sequences occurred across donors. In an earlier analysis of roughly 600 of the donors, high-throughput TCR beta sequencing was used to judge whether each TCR beta V gene segment behaved as functional or pseudogenic. Alongside the repertoire data, information on donor age, sex, ethnicity and CMV serostatus was compiled. A later genetic analysis used genome-wide SNP genotypes for about three fifths of the 666 donors, treating that subset as a discovery cohort. Every repertoire in the discovery cohort had been generated on one and the same sequencing platform. HLA typing covered class I and class II loci at four-digit resolution. The number of typed donors differed by locus: 629-630 for A, B, C, DRB1 and DQB1; 522 for DQA1; 606 for DPA1; and some 450 for DPB1. Because of strong linkage in the cohort, roughly five DR-DQ haplotypes were treated as single units for association and clustering. Among about 360 genotyped donors of the cohort, an average of 235,054 unique TCR beta nucleotide sequences were sequenced per donor, around 20% of them non-productive. The full study reports these points: Broadly in line with IMGT annotations, most TCR beta V segments showed up in productive rearrangements about 87% or about 30% of the time in an earlier analysis of 450 to 600 of the donors. The presence/absence analyses assumed that sequencing depth was roughly uniform across donors, and that assumption may not be true. When HLA alleles, especially DR and DQ, strongly co-occurred, TCR associations were difficult to assign to individual alleles. A further reported finding was that TCR beta sequences accurately predicted the HLA-A and HLA-B alleles for most subjects in the first cohort. According to a later analysis, TCR association rates differed among HLA loci, with DRB1 alleles showing the most associated TCRs and HLA-C alleles showing the fewest. It was suggested by the authors that the approach could potentially be generalized to other disease states and immunological phenotypes. A later genetic analysis associated a missense DCLRE1C variant with V-gene and J-gene trimming of TCR beta chains, and an independent cohort replicated the association. In a later analysis, most CMV-associated TCR beta chains were found to appear HLA-restricted, with HLA associations seemingly driven largely by CMV exposure. The only immune exposure information available for the cohort was CMV serostatus. The classifier was reported to diagnose cytomegalovirus status with high specificity and sensitivity in both the original and validation cohorts. Correlated functional status among segregating V segments might be attributable to linkage disequilibrium, but an unknown experimental factor could not be ruled out. Because HLA typing was missing for some donors at each locus, association tests included only the typed subset. Some IMGT-functional V segments, including TRBV6-2 and TRBV6-3, could not be told apart with the 87-base-pair reads, so those segments were excluded. In a later analysis, some 18,000 TCR beta sequences were associated with specific HLA alleles at a false discovery rate of 0.05. In a later genetic analysis, fewer N-insertions in productive TCRs were reported among donors in an Asian-associated ancestry cluster than the 666-donor mean. In the study, around 150 TCR beta chains were listed as associated with cytomegalovirus. In a later analysis, HLA-associated TCR beta chains were found to be more clonally expanded and to have lower generation probabilities than equally common non-associated chains. The cohort was sequenced for TCR beta chains only, and without alpha or paired-chain data the features that could be detected were limited. Seventeen rarely observed V segments, including chromosome 9 orphons, were excluded from the earlier analysis of some 590 of the donors because counts were too low. A few of the identified cytomegalovirus-associated TCR beta chains were confirmed in vitro to be specific for cytomegalovirus antigens. Most TCR sequences were seen in very few donors, while some public TCRs were found in many individuals. A group of highly shared sequence variants was considered likely to be a technical artifact of the sequencing pipeline. In a later analysis, several top co-occurrence clusters were reported to appear linked to parvovirus B19, influenza, CMV and Epstein-Barr virus.

The cohort consisted of 600 to 750 healthy bone marrow donors. Cohort members were all nominally healthy when sampled, although unrecorded immune exposures were likely present. The donor was CMV seronegative and belonged to the group of under 400 seronegative cohort members. Each donor provided a peripheral blood sample, and peripheral blood mononuclear cells were used for TCR beta sequencing. The Qiagen DNeasy Blood Extraction Kit was used to extract genomic DNA from the blood cell samples. V is clipped by 0 bases and J by 9 bases, and the sequence between their germline boundaries is 16 bases long. Per the germline V gene, SGHDT is the CDR1 and YYEEEE is the CDR2. Including the terminal cysteine and phenylalanine, the CDR3 comprises 16 residues. The CDR3 DNA has 48 bases and is translated from base 1. Concerning this clone: Which antigen it targets is not known. No base quality values were provided; no much bigger clone lies one nucleotide off.

To prepare the library, the immunoSEQ multiplex PCR assay was applied. For the multiplex PCR, a mixture combining 60 forward primers for TCR Vbeta segments and 13 reverse primers for TCR Jbeta segments was used. Amplification of the CDR3 region of rearranged TCR beta genes was performed with a multiplex PCR assay on genomic DNA. Amplified TCR beta libraries were sequenced as 87-base-pair reads on the Illumina HiSeq System. In the original analysis: Across the roughly 640 repertoires, a later analysis counted approximately 83 million unique TCR beta chains, some 11 million of which were shared by at least two donors. Raw reads were error-corrected and collapsed into unique sequences with a nearest-neighbor algorithm that merged closely related sequences to remove PCR and sequencing errors. Alignment of CDR3 sequences to IMGT reference sequences was used to assign V, D and J gene segments. For a sequence to be retained, a match of at least six nucleotides to both a V gene segment and a J gene segment was required. Rearrangements were classified as productive when the CDR3 lacked stop codons and remained in frame with V and J, and all other rearrangements were classified as non-productive. CDR3 was defined by IMGT convention, running from the second conserved V-encoded cysteine to the conserved J-encoded phenylalanine. The earlier analysis of 587 of the donors excluded sequences that lacked an unambiguous match to a single V gene segment. In an earlier analysis of a few hundred of the donors, a V segment was called functional when productive rearrangements were above 56.7%, and segregating when the standard deviation between donors exceeded 5%. To diagnose cytomegalovirus status from the catalog of TCR beta chain sequences, a statistical classification framework was built. V and J gene assignment, in a later analysis, came from comparing TCR nucleotide sequences with IMGT/GENE-DB human TR gene sequences. A later analysis assigned CDR3 sequences and most-parsimonious VDJ recombination scenarios with the TCRdist pipeline. In a later analysis, each TCR beta chain was defined by its CDR3 amino acid sequence together with its V-gene family, and reads without a unique V-gene family were excluded. To address suspected cross-contamination and a sequencing artifact, a later analysis removed a few hundred highly shared, low-generation-probability nucleotide sequences. In a later analysis, a clonal expansion index was calculated for each public chain from normalized within-repertoire ranks of inferred template counts. Generation probabilities in a later analysis came from a VDJ recombination model fitted to out-of-frame rearrangements, and those results were checked against IGoR. A later analysis scored TCR-TCR, TCR-HLA and TCR-CMV co-occurrence with hypergeometric tests, applying a repertoire-size bias correction to TCR pairs. A later analysis estimated false discovery rates by permuting HLA or CMV assignments 20 times. In a later analysis, co-occurring TCRs were grouped with DBSCAN, and TCRdist sequence similarity was added when clustering was performed within HLA-allele-positive subsets. Repertoires with fewer than 30,000 or more than 120,000 public chains were left out of co-occurrence clustering, as were about 5 repertoires with anomalous nucleotide sharing. Not all clones reach the TCRdb copy of this immuneACCESS table, which keeps in-frame sequences only. Checked studies attribute under half of the gap to unresolved V genes and leave the rest unexplained. V and J calls and clone size follow that table, whereas D and trimming were derived from the DNA. The sample yields about 180,000 clones; about 81% were counted once. The ten largest clones add up to more than 1.5% of the sample.

Sequencing input: PBMCs. The rearrangement joined TRBV5-6 to TRBJ1-6, and perhaps TRBD1 as D gene, on 5 matching bases. This receptor was obtained from a man in his forties in good health and CMV-seronegative. The CDR3 here reads CASSLEIGVGGSPLHF. In nucleotides, the sequence is TGTGCCAGCAGCTTGGAAATTGGGGTGGGGGGTTCACCCCTCCACTTT.